This TCR beta chain was observed in a study of blood T cell repertoires in COVID-19. Study-wide background: Whether acute or convalescent, the COVID-19 samples came from the United States, Italy and Spain. PBMCs, B-cell-depleted T cells, or T cells were the source of the cDNA or gDNA that made up the material.

The count of this clone is one. In the study's own analysis: By means of reference gene primer amplification, nucleated cell counts were estimated. Profiling relied on immunoSEQ multiplex PCR, and the TCRdb table lists in-frame clones only, not all of them. The V and J calls and clone size come from that table; D and trimming were worked out from the DNA. The profile shows roughly 50,000 clones, around 79% of them singletons. The V end lost 1 base, the J end lost 4 bases, and 14 bases lay between the germline ends. CDR3 size: 16 residues. Germline assignment: CDR1 MNHEY and CDR2 SMNVEV (reference sequence).

The clonotype originates from a man aged 55 to 70 with acute or convalescent COVID-19. The chain carries TRBV27 and TRBJ1-5; D perhaps matches TRBD1 (5 bases). Material for sequencing was peripheral blood. DNA for the CDR3: TGTGCCAGCAGTTTATGGGGGGATGGGGTGAATCAGCCCCAGCATTTT. This gives the protein CASSLWGDGVNQPQHF.